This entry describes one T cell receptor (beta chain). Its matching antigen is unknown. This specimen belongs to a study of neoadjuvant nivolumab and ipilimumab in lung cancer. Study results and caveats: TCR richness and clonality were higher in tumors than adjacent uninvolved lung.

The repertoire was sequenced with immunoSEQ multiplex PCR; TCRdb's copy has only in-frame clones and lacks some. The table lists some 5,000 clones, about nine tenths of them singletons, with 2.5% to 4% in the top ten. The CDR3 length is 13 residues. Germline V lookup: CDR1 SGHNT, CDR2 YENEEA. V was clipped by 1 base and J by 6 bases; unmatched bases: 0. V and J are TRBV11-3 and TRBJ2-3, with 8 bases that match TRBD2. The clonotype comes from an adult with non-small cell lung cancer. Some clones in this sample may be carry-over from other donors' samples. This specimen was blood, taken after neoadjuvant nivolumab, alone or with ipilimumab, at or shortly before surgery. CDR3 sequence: CASSLGLADTQYF. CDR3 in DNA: TGTGCCAGCAGCTTAGGACTAGCGGATACGCAGTATTTT.